This T cell receptor beta chain derives from a study of T-cell memory formation after mild COVID-19 (dated by TCRdb to 2020 to 2023). For context, the study as a whole: Most TCR sequence clusters were specific to one of the two donors. Two young, previously healthy adult volunteers made up the cohort, one male and one female. Longitudinal TCRalpha and TCRbeta repertoire sequencing tracked T-cell clones expanding and contracting after mild COVID-19 in a couple of donors.

The research as a whole found: Some responding clones were detected in pre-infection memory, which suggested that pre-existing cross-reactive memory T cells had joined the SARS-CoV-2 response. The study covered only a couple of mild cases, and larger cohorts including severe cases with pre-infection samples were considered necessary. Whether the second-wave clones peaking on day 37 were SARS-CoV-2 specific was not confirmed. Balanced CD4/CD8 phenotypes were observed for clones contracting from day 15 to 85, whereas a bias towards CD4+ was observed for a second wave of clones expanding from day 15 to 37. Contracting CD4+ clones were located mainly in the CM and EM memory subsets, whereas CD8+ clones were found to be enriched in EMRA.

Note on this clonotype: Its specific antigen is unknown. There are no base qualities to consult, and no much larger clone falls within one base.

The listed sequencing device is Illumina NovaSeq 6000. TCRalpha and TCRbeta cDNA libraries were constructed by 5'RACE with constant-segment primers, with sample barcodes and unique molecular identifiers being introduced. Trizol reagent was used to extract RNA from every sample. Amplification of the libraries took two PCR steps, and the second step added a second sample barcode plus Illumina TruSeq adapters. Sequencing of the libraries was done on an Illumina NovaSeq, producing 2 x 150 bp paired-end reads. Per the source publication's procedure: Reads were demultiplexed and collapsed into UMI-guided consensus sequences with migec v1.2.7. Using mixcr v2.1.11, the UMI consensuses were aligned to TRA and TRB V and J templates and assembled into clonotypes. A clonotype was counted as expanded or contracted only when both edgeR and NoisET called the clonotype significant, with the noise models trained on biological replicates. For edgeR calls, the thresholds were a false discovery rate-adjusted p below 0.01 and a log2 fold-change of 1. As an exploratory analysis of dynamics, max-normalized trajectories of the 1000 most abundant clonotypes were examined with PCA combined with hierarchical clustering. Separately sequenced CD4+ and CD8+ repertoires were used to assign a CD4 or CD8 phenotype to each responding clone. The public reads were reanalyzed by TCRdb: fastp trimming at Q25, MiXCR alignment, in-frame beta chains only. Merged by CDR3 protein, the rows form single entries marked with the most common genes and DNA. The V and J calls were determined by TCRdb, not by the authors. For this sample there are 540,000 or so distinct CDR3 sequences; roughly 20% appear just once. Of the sample, 9.5% to 15% is held by the ten largest clones.

PBMCs were isolated by Ficoll-Paque density gradient centrifugation. The CDR3 runs 14 amino acids, cysteine and phenylalanine included. The sequence is cut down to CDR3 DNA, 42 bases in frame from base 1. The germline V gene (reference sequence) gives CDR1 as MNHEY and CDR2 as SMNVEV. Germline trimming amounts to 3 bases on V and 3 bases on J, with 3 as the count of junction bases outside the gene matches. Source material: PBMCs or a T cell subset sorted from them (not recorded which). This sequence uses TRBV27 and TRBJ2-7, with 9 bases matching TRBD2. The receptor was derived from an adult woman who had mild COVID-19 (a few samples of this study predate the infection). The sample titles of this study are shuffled in the database, so cell type and time point are left out; the donor was told from shared clones. CDR3 protein: CASSLLAGFYEQYF. The base sequence is TGTGCCAGCAGTTTGCTAGCGGGATTCTACGAGCAGTACTTC.